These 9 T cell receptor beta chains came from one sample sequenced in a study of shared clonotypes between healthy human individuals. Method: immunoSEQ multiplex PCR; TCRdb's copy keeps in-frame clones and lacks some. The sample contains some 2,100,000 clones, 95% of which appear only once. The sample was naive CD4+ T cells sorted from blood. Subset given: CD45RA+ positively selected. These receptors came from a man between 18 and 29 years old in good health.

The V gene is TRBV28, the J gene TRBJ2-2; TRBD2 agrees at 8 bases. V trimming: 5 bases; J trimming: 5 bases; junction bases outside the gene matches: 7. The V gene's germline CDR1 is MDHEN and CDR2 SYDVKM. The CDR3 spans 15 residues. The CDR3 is CASSSGSDRTGELFF. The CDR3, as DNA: TGTGCCAGCAGTAGCGGGAGTGATAGAACCGGGGAGCTGTTTTTT.

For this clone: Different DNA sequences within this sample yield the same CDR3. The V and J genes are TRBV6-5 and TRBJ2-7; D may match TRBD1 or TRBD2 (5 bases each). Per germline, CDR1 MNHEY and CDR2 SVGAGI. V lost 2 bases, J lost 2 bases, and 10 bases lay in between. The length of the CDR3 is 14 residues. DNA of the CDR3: TGTGCCAGCAGTTACCAGCCGGGGCCCTACGAGCAGTACTTC. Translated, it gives CASSYQPGPYEQYF.

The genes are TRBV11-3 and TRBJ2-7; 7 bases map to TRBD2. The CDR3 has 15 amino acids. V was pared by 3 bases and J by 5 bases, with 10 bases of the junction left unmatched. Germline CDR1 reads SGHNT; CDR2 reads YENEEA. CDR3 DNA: TGTGCCAGCAGCTTTGGGGGAGGGACTGTGGACGAGCAGTACTTC. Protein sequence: CASSFGGGTVDEQYF. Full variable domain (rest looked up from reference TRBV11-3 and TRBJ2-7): EAGVVQSPRYKIIEKKQPVAFWCNPISGHNTLYWYLQNLGQGPELLIRYENEEAVDDSQLPKDRFSAERLKGVDSTLKIQPAELGDSAVYLCASSFGGGTVDEQYFGPGTRLTVT.

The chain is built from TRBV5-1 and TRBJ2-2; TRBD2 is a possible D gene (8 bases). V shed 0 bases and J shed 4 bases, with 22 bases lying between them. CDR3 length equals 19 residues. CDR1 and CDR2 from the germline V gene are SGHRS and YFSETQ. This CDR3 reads CASSLGQGEPAGVTGELFF. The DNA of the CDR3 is TGCGCCAGCAGCTTGGGACAGGGAGAGCCAGCGGGAGTCACCGGGGAGCTGTTTTTT.

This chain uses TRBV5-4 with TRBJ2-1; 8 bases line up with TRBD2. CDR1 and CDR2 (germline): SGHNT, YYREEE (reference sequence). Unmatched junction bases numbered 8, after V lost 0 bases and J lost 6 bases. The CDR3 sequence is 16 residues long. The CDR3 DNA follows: TGTGCCAGCAGCTTGGTAACGGGAGGGCCCGGCAATGAGCAGTTCTTC. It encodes CASSLVTGGPGNEQFF.

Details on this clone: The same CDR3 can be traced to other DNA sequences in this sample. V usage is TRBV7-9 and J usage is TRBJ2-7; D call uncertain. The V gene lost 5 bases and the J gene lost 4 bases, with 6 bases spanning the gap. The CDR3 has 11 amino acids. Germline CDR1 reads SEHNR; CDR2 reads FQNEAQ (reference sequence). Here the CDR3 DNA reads TGTGCCAGCAGCCGAGGTTACGAGCAGTACTTC. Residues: CASSRGYEQYF.

CDR3 residues: CAITRDRSDGYTF. The DNA of the CDR3 is TGTGCCATCACTAGGGACAGATCAGATGGCTACACCTTC. The genes are TRBV10-3 and TRBJ1-2; 7 bases are shared with TRBD1. Germline V lookup: CDR1 ENHRY, CDR2 SYGVKD. The junction had 8 bases not matched to a gene; V was cut back by 7 bases and J by 6 bases. The CDR3 contains 13 residues.

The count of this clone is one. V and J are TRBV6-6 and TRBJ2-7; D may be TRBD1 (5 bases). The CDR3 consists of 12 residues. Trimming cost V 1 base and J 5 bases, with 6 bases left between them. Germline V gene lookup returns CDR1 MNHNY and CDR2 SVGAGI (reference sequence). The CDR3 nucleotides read TGTGCCAGCAGTTACTGGGGCCACGAGCAGTACTTC. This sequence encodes CASSYWGHEQYF.

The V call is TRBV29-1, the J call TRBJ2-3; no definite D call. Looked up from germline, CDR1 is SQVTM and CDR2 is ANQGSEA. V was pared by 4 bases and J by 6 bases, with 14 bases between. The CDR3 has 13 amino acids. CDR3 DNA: TGCAGCGTTGTAATCCCCCCCCGGGATACGCAGTATTTT. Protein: CSVVIPPRDTQYF.